The 2 T cell receptor beta chains listed next were all sequenced from one sample in a study of a mutant IDH1 vaccine in newly diagnosed glioma. Their cognate antigens are unknown. Time point defined: week 5, during vaccination. Each dose of the vaccine consisted of 300 ug of mutant IDH1 20-mer peptide, with topical imiquimod. Produced via immunoSEQ multiplex PCR; TCRdb's table is partial and in-frame only. The sample gives 50,000 to 60,000 clones, about 77% of which show up once; roughly 4.8% is in the top ten. The sample consisted of PBMCs, taken from a glioma patient whose treatment included an IDH1 peptide vaccine. The receptors come from a man aged 50-60 years with glioma.

The chain carries TRBV5-6 and TRBJ1-1, with TRBD1 identical over 8 bases. Germline V lookup: CDR1 SGHDT, CDR2 YYEEEE. Trimming removed 2 bases from V and 4 bases from J; junction bases left unmatched: 4. This CDR3 contains 14 residues. CDR3 sequence: CASSFDRGFTEAFF. The CDR3 DNA is TGTGCCAGCAGCTTTGACAGGGGTTTCACTGAAGCTTTCTTT.

The chain has TRBV10-3 and TRBJ1-2; perhaps TRBD1 as D (6 bases). The V end lost 8 bases, the J end lost 5 bases, and 15 bases lay between the germline ends. Per germline, CDR1 ENHRY and CDR2 SYGVKD. CDR3 size: 13 residues. The CDR3 reads CAIQGQPEYGYTF. CDR3 DNA sequence: TGTGCCATCCAAGGACAGCCTGAGTATGGCTACACCTTC.